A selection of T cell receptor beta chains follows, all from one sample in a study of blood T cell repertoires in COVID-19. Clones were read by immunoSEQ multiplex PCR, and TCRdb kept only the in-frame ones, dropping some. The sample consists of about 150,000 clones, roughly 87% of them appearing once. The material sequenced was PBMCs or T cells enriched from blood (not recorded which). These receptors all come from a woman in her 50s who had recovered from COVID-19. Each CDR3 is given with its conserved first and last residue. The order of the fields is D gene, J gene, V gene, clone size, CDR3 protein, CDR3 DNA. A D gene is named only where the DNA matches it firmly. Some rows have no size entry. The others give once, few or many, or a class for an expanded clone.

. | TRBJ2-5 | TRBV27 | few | CASSAAGEQETQYF | TGTGCCAGCAGTGCCGCAGGGGAACAAGAGACCCAGTACTTC
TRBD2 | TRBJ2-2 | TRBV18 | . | CASSPLGLAVAGELFF | TGTGCCAGCTCACCCCTCGGACTAGCGGTTGCCGGGGAGCTGTTTTTT
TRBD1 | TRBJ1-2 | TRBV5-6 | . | CASSWRDSWGYTF | TGTGCCAGCAGCTGGCGGGACAGCTGGGGCTACACCTTC
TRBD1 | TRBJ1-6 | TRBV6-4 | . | CASSRDRENSPLHF | TGTGCCAGCAGCCGGGACAGGGAGAATTCACCCCTCCACTTT
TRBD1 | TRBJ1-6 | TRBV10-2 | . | CASSEDSGQGSPLHF | TGCGCCAGCAGTGAGGATAGCGGACAGGGTTCACCCCTCCACTTT
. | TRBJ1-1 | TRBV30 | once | CAWSPFDRLNTEAFF | TGTGCCTGGAGCCCATTTGACAGGCTGAACACTGAAGCTTTCTTT
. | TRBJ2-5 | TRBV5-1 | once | CASSLASSSGETQYF | TGCGCCAGCAGCTTGGCCTCGTCTAGTGGAGAGACCCAGTACTTC
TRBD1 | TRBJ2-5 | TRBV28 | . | CASSAWDRQETQYF | TGTGCCAGCAGCGCCTGGGACAGACAAGAGACCCAGTACTTC
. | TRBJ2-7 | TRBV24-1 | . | CATSDLPSISYEQYF | TGTGCCACCAGTGATTTGCCTAGCATTTCCTACGAGCAGTACTTC
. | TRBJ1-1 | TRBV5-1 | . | CASSLAGKGGTEAFF | TGCGCCAGCAGCTTGGCAGGGAAGGGCGGCACTGAAGCTTTCTTT
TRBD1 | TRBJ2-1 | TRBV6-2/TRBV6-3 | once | CASSGGTGRNYEQFF | TGTGCCAGCAGTGGAGGGACAGGACGGAACTATGAGCAGTTCTTC
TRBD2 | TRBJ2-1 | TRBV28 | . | CASNEAGALNEQFF | TGTGCCAGCAACGAAGCGGGAGCCCTCAATGAGCAGTTCTTC
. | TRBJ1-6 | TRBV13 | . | CASSYSGQNASPLHF | TGTGCCAGCAGCTACTCGGGACAAAATGCGTCACCCCTCCACTTT
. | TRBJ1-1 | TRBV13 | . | CASSPRRNTEAFF | TGTGCCAGCAGCCCCCGGAGGAACACTGAAGCTTTCTTT
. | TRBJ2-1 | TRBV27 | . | CASGISYERSSYNEQFF | TGTGCCAGCGGGATAAGTTACGAGCGGAGCTCCTACAATGAGCAGTTCTTC
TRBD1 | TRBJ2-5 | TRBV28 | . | CASSLGQVGYRQTQYF | TGTGCCAGCAGTTTGGGACAGGTTGGGTACAGGCAGACCCAGTACTTC
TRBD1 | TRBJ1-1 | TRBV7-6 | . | CASSLGQGHTEAFF | TGTGCCAGCAGCTTAGGACAGGGCCACACTGAAGCTTTCTTT
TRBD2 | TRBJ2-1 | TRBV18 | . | CASSPEAGFYNEQFF | TGTGCCAGCTCACCGGAAGCGGGGTTCTACAATGAGCAGTTCTTC
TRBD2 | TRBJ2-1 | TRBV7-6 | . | CASSLYAGGILVQFF | TGTGCCAGCAGCTTATACGCGGGAGGCATCTTGGTGCAGTTCTTC
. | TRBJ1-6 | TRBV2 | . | CASSPTGNYNSPLHF | TGTGCCAGCAGTCCCACAGGGAACTATAATTCACCCCTCCACTTT
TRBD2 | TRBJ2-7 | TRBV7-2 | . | CASRSGTSEKLYEQYF | TGTGCCAGCAGATCCGGGACTAGCGAGAAACTCTACGAGCAGTACTTC
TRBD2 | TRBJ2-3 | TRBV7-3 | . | CASSLTRGTSGRRDTQYF | TGTGCCAGCAGCTTAACGAGGGGGACTAGCGGGAGACGAGATACGCAGTATTTT
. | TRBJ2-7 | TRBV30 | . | CAWSVGARYEQYF | TGTGCCTGGAGTGTGGGGGCGAGGTACGAGCAGTACTTC
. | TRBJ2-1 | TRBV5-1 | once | CASSLATGRGGGSNEQFF | TGCGCCAGCAGCTTGGCCACGGGACGAGGCGGAGGGTCCAATGAGCAGTTCTTC